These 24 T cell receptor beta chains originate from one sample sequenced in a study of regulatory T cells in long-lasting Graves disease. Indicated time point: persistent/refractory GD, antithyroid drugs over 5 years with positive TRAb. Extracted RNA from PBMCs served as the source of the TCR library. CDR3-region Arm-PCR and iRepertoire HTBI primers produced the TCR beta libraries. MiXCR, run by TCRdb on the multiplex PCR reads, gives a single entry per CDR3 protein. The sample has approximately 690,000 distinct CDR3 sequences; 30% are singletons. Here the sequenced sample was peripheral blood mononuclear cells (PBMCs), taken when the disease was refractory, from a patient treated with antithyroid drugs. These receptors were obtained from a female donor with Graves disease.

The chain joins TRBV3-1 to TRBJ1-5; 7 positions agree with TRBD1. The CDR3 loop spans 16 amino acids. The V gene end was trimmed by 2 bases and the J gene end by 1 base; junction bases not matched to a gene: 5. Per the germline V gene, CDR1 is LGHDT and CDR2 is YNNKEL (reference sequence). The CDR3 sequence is CASSQSGQVSNQPQHF. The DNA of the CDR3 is TGTGCCAGCAGCCAATCCGGACAGGTGAGCAATCAGCCCCAGCATTTT.

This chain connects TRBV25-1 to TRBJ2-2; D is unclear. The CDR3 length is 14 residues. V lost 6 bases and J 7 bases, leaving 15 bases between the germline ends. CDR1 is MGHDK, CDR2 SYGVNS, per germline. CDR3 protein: CASSQLGLLGELFF. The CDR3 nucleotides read TGTGCCAGCAGCCAACTTGGCCTGCTCGGGGAGCTGTTTTTT.

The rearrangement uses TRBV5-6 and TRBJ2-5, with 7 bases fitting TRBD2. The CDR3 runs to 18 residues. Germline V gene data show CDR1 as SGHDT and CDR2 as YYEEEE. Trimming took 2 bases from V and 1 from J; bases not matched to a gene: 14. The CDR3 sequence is CASSLSAVRGTTQETQYF. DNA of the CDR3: TGTGCCAGCAGCTTATCTGCCGTCCGAGGGACTACCCAAGAGACCCAGTACTTC.

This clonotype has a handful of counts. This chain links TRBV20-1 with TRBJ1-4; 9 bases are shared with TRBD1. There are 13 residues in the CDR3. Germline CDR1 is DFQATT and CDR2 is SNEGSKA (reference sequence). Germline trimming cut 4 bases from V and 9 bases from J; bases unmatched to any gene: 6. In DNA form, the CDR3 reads TGCAGTGCTACGGGACAGGGAAGGAAAAAACTGTTTTTT. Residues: CSATGQGRKKLFF.

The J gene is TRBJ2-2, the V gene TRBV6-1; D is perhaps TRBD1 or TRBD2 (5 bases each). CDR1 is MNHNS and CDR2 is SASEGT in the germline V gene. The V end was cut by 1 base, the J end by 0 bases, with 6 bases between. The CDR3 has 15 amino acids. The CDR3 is CASSEGGANTGELFF. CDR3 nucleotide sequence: TGTGCCAGCAGTGAAGGAGGGGCGAACACCGGGGAGCTGTTTTTT.

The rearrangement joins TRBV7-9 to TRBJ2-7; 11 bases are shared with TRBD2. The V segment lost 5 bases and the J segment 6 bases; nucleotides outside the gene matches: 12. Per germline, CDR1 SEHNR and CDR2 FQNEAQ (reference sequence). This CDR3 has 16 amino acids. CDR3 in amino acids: CASSTDVTSGSSEQYF. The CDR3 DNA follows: TGTGCCAGCAGCACAGACGTCACTAGCGGGAGTAGCGAGCAGTACTTC.

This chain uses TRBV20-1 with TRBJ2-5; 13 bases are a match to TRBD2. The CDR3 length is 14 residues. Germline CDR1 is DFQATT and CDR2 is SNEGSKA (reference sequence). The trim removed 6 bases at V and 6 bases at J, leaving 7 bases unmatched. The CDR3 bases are TGCAGTGCCATGGGGACTAGCGGGACAAAGACCCAGTACTTC. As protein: CSAMGTSGTKTQYF.

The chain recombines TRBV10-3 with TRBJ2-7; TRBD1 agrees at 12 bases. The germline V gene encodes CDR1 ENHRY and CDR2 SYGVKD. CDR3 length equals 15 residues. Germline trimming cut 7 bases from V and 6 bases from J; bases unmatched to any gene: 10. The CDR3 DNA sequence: TGTGCCATCAATGTACCGGGACAGGGGGCTAGCGAGCAGTACTTC. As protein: CAINVPGQGASEQYF.

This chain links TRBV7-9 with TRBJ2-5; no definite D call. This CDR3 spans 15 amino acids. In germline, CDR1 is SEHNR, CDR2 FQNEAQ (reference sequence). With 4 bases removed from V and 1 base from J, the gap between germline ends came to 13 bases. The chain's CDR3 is CASSSGPFLQETQYF. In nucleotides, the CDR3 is TGTGCCAGCAGCTCCGGTCCGTTCCTCCAAGAGACCCAGTACTTC.

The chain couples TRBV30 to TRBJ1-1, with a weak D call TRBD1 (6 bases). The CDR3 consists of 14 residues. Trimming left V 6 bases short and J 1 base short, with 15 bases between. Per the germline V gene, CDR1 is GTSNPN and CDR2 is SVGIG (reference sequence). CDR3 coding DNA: TGTGCCTGTAGAGGGGGTTTCGGGAACACTGAAGCTTTCTTT. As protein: CACRGGFGNTEAFF.

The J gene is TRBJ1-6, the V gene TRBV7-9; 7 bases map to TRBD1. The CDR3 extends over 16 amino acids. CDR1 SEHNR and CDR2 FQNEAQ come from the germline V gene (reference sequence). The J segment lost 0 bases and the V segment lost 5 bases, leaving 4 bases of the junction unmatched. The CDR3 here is CASSQRTGSYNSPLHF. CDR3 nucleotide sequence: TGTGCCAGCAGCCAACGGACAGGCTCCTATAATTCACCCCTCCACTTT.

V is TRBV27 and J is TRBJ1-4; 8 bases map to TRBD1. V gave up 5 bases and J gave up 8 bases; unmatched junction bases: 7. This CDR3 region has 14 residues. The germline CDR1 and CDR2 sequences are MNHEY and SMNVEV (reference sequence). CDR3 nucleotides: TGTGCCAGCAGTCTCTTCCGACAGGGGGAAAAACTGTTTTTT. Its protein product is CASSLFRQGEKLFF. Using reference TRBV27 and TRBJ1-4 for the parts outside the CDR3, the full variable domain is EAQVTQNPRYLITVTGKKLTVTCSQNMNHEYMSWYRQDPGLGLRQIYYSMNVEVTDKGDVPEGYKVSRKEKRNFPLILESPSPNQTSLYFCASSLFRQGEKLFFGSGTQLSVL.

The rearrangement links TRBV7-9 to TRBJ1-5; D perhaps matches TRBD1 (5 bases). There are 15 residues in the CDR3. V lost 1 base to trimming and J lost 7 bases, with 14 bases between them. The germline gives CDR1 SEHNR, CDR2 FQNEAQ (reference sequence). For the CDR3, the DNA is TGTGCCAGCAGCTTAGACGGGGTGAGGGGCCAGCCCCAGCATTTT. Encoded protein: CASSLDGVRGQPQHF.

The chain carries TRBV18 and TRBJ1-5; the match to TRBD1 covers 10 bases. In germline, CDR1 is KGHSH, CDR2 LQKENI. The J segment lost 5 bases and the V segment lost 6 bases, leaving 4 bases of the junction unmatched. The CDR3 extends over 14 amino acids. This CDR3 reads CASSDRGRDQPQHF. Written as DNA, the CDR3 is TGTGCCAGCTCTGACAGGGGGCGCGATCAGCCCCAGCATTTT.

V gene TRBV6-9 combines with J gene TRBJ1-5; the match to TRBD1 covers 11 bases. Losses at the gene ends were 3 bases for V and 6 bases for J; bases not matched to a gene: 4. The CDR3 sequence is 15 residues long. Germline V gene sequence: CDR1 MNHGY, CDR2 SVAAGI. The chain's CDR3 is CASSYGQGASQPQHF. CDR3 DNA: TGTGCCAGCAGTTACGGACAGGGGGCGAGTCAGCCCCAGCATTTT.

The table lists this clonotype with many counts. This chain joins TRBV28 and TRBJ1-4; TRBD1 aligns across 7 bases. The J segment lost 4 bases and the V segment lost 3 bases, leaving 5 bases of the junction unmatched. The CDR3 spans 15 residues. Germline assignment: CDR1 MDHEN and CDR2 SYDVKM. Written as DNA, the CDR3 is TGTGCCAGCAGTTTCCCGGACAGGTTTAATGAAAAACTGTTTTTT. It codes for CASSFPDRFNEKLFF.

The CDR3 bases are TGTGCCAGCAGCTTAACGCGCGGACAGGGCCATACTAACTATGGCTACACCTTC. Translation: CASSLTRGQGHTNYGYTF. The rearrangement uses TRBV11-2 and TRBJ1-2; 8 bases are shared with TRBD1. V trimming: 2 bases; J trimming: 0 bases; junction bases outside the gene matches: 11. Germline V gene sequence: CDR1 SGHAT, CDR2 FQNNGV. This CDR3 has 18 residues.

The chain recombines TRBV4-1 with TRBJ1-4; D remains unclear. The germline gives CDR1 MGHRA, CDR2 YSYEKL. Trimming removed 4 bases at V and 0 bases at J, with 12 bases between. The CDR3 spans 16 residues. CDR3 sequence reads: CASSLYEGATNEKLFF. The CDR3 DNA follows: TGCGCCAGCAGCCTCTACGAGGGTGCAACTAATGAAAAACTGTTTTTT.

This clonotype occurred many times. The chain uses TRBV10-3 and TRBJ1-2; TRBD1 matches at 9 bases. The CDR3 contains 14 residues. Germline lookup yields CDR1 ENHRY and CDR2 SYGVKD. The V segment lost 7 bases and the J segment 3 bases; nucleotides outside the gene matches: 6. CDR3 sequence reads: CAINPGQGDYGYTF. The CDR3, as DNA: TGTGCCATCAATCCGGGACAGGGCGACTATGGCTACACCTTC.

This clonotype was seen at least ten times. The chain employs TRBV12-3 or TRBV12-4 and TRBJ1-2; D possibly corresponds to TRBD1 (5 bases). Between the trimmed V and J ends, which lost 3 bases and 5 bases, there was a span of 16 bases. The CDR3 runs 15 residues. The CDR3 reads CASSLGQGGLYGYTF. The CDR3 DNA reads TGTGCCAGCAGTTTGGGTCAGGGTGGACTATATGGCTACACCTTC.

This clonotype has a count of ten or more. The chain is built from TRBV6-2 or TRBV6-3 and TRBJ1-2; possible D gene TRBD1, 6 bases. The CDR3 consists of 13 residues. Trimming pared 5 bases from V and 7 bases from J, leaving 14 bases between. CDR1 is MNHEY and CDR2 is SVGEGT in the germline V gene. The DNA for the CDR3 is TGTGCCAGCAGTAAGGACAGCGCCTCTGGCTACACCTTC. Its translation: CASSKDSASGYTF.

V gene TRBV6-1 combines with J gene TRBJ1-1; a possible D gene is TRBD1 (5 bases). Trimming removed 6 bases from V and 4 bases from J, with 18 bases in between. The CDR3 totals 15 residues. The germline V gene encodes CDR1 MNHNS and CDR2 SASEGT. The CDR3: CASSLRDGGVTEAFF. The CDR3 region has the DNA TGTGCCAGCAGCCTCCGGGACGGGGGGGTCACTGAAGCTTTCTTT.

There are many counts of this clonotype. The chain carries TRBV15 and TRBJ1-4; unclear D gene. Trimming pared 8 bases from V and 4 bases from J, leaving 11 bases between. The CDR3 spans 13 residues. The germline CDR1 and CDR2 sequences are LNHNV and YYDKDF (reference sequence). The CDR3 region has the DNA TGTGCCACCTCCCGGGGTTTTAATGAAAAACTGTTTTTT. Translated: CATSRGFNEKLFF.

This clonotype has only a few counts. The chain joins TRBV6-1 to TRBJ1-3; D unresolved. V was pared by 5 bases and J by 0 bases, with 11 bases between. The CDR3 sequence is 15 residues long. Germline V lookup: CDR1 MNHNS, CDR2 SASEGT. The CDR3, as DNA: TGTGCCAGCAGTACAACAGTCAGCTCTGGAAACACCATATATTTT. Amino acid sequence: CASSTTVSSGNTIYF.